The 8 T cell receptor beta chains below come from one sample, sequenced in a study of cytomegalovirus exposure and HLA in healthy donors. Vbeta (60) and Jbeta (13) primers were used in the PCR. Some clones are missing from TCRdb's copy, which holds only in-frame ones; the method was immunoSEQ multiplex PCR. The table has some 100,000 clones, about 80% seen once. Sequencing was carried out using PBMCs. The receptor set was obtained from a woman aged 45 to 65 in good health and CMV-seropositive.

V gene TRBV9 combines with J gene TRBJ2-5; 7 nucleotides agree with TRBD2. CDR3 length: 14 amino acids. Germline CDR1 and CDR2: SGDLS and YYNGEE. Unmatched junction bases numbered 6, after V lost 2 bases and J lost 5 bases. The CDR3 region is CASSVGGGSETQYF. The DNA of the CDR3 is TGTGCCAGCAGCGTGGGAGGCGGGAGTGAGACCCAGTACTTC.

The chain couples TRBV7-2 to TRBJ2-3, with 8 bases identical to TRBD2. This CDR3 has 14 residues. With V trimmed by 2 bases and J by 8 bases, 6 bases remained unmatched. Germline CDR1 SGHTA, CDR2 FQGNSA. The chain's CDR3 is CASSLIRGGGTQYF. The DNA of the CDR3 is TGTGCCAGCAGCTTAATCCGGGGGGGAGGTACGCAGTATTTT.

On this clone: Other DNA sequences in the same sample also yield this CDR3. The CDR3 loop reads CASSVGQQETQYF. The CDR3 DNA reads TGTGCCAGCAGCGTAGGACAGCAAGAGACCCAGTACTTC. The V gene is TRBV9, the J gene TRBJ2-5, with D perhaps TRBD1 (5 bases). CDR3 length: 13 amino acids. The ends were cut back, 0 bases at V and 2 bases at J, with 5 bases in the middle. In germline, CDR1 is SGDLS, CDR2 YYNGEE.

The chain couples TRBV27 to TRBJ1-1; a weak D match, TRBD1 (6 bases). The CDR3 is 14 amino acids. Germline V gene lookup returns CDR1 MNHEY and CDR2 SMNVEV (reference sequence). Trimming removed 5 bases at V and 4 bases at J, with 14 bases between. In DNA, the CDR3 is TGTGCCAGCAGTCTCAGGGGTCTAGTCACTGAAGCTTTCTTT. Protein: CASSLRGLVTEAFF.

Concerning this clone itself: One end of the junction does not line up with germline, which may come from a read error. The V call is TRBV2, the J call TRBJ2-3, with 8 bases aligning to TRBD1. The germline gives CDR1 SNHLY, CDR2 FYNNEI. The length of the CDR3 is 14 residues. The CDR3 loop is CARKTGDLTDTQCF. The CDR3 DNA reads TGTGCCAGGAAGACAGGGGACCTCACAGATACGCAGTGTTTT.

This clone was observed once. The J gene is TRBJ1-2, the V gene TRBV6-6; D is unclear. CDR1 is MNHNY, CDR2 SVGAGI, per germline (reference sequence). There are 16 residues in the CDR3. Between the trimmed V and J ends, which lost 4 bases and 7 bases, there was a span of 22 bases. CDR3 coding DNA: TGTGCCAGCAGTTTTCCTCCCGGGGTATCAAGCCCTGGCTACACCTTC. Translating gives CASSFPPGVSSPGYTF.

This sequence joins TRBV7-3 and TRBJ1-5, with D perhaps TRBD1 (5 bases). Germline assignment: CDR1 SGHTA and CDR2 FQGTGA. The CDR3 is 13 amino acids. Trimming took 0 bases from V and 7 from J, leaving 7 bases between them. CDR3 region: CASSLTTDQPQHF. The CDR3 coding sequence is TGTGCCAGCAGCTTAACGACAGACCAGCCCCAGCATTTT.

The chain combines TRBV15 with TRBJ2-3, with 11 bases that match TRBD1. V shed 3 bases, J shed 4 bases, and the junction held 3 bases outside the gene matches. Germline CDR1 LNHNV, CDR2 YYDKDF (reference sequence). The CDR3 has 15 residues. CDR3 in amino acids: CATSRDRGPADTQYF. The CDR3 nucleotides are TGTGCCACCAGCAGGGACAGGGGGCCCGCAGATACGCAGTATTTT. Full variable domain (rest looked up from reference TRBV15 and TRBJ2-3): DAMVIQNPRYQVTQFGKPVTLSCSQTLNHNVMYWYQQKSSQAPKLLFHYYDKDFNNEADTPDNFQSRRPNTSFCFLDIRSPGLGDTAMYLCATSRDRGPADTQYFGPGTRLTVL.